The 24 T cell receptor beta chains below come from one sample, sequenced in a study of T-cell memory formation after mild COVID-19. TCRdb re-called the 5' RACE reads with MiXCR, one entry per CDR3 protein. This sample has approximately 260,000 distinct CDR3 sequences, with about a sixth found just once. The sequenced sample was PBMCs or a T cell subset sorted from them (not recorded which). The source of these receptors is a young man who had mild COVID-19 (a few samples of this study predate the infection). Cell type and time point are not known.

The table lists this clonotype with a few counts. V gene TRBV30 combines with J gene TRBJ2-1, with D unclear. The CDR3 consists of 11 residues. Germline V gene lookup returns CDR1 GTSNPN and CDR2 SVGIG (reference sequence). With 2 bases removed from V and 10 bases from J, the gap between germline ends came to 9 bases. CDR3 sequence reads: CAWSLLGEQFF. The CDR3 DNA sequence: TGTGCCTGGAGTTTACTGGGCGAGCAGTTCTTC.

The chain employs TRBV7-6 and TRBJ2-3; perhaps TRBD2 as D (6 bases). Germline V gene sequence: CDR1 SGHVS, CDR2 FNYEAQ. This CDR3 is 13 amino acids long. Trimming removed 5 bases at V and 8 bases at J, with 14 bases between. The CDR3 protein is CASSTTSEGTQYF. In DNA form, the CDR3 reads TGTGCCAGCAGCACCACGTCGGAGGGTACGCAGTATTTT.

This clonotype came up a few times. The rearrangement uses TRBV20-1 and TRBJ2-3; 9 nucleotides align to TRBD2. Germline lookup yields CDR1 DFQATT and CDR2 SNEGSKA (reference sequence). The ends lost 6 bases at V and 2 bases at J; junction bases unmatched: 6. The CDR3 has 14 amino acids. Written as DNA, the CDR3 is TGCAGTGCCGGCGGGGGGGAATCCACAGATACGCAGTATTTT. Its protein product is CSAGGGESTDTQYF.

This clonotype was detected only a few times. This chain uses TRBV7-6 with TRBJ1-5; D may be TRBD1 (6 bases). V lost 5 bases, J lost 7 bases, and 12 bases lay in between. The CDR3 consists of 13 residues. Germline values: CDR1 SGHVS, CDR2 FNYEAQ. Written as DNA, the CDR3 is TGTGCCAGCAGCCCCACAGGGTACCAGCCCCAGCATTTT. Its protein product is CASSPTGYQPQHF.

This clonotype was recorded at least ten times. The chain recombines TRBV7-2 with TRBJ2-6, with a possible D match to TRBD2 (6 bases). There are 17 residues in the CDR3. The V end lost 1 base, the J end lost 6 bases, and 16 bases lay between the germline ends. CDR1 is SGHTA, CDR2 FQGNSA, per germline. The CDR3 here is CASSLGGDWETANVLTF. DNA for the CDR3: TGTGCCAGCAGCTTAGGTGGGGACTGGGAAACGGCCAACGTCCTGACTTTC.

The chain uses TRBV5-1 and TRBJ2-7, with TRBD1 as a possible D gene (5 bases). The CDR3 is 13 residues long. Trimming left V 1 base short and J 3 bases short, with 8 bases between. In germline, CDR1 is SGHRS, CDR2 YFSETQ. DNA of the CDR3: TGCGCCAGCAGCTTGAGGGGTCACTACGAGCAGTACTTC. Translating gives CASSLRGHYEQYF.

This clonotype was observed many times. V usage is TRBV4-2 and J usage is TRBJ2-7; 10 positions agree with TRBD1. Trimming took 5 bases from V and 0 from J; bases not matched to a gene: 4. The germline V gene has CDR1 LGHNA and CDR2 YNFKEQ. The CDR3 is 15 amino acids. CDR3 amino acids: CASSSRDRGSYEQYF. CDR3 nucleotide sequence: TGTGCCAGCAGCTCCCGGGACAGGGGCTCCTACGAGCAGTACTTC.

This clonotype was seen ten or more times. The chain links TRBV6-2 or TRBV6-3 to TRBJ1-5; D gene ambiguous. The germline V gene has CDR1 MNHEY and CDR2 SVGEGT. V gave up 0 bases and J gave up 10 bases, with 10 bases separating them. The CDR3 has 13 amino acids. CDR3 amino acids: CASSYSEARPQHF. DNA of the CDR3: TGTGCCAGCAGTTACTCCGAGGCCCGACCCCAGCATTTT.

This clonotype appeared a few times. The J gene is TRBJ2-2, the V gene TRBV7-3; D is unresolved. V was shortened by 5 bases and J by 1 base, with 5 bases between the two germline ends. This CDR3 has 13 residues. Germline V lookup: CDR1 SGHTA, CDR2 FQGTGA. DNA for the CDR3: TGTGCCAGCAGCGTCAGGAACACCGGGGAGCTGTTTTTT. This sequence encodes CASSVRNTGELFF.

The chain couples TRBV29-1 to TRBJ1-3, with unresolved D. The CDR3 consists of 13 residues. The germline V gene encodes CDR1 SQVTM and CDR2 ANQGSEA. Trimming took 7 bases from V and 0 from J, leaving 10 bases between them. CDR3 region: CSGGDISGNTIYF. As DNA, the CDR3 is TGCAGCGGAGGTGATATCTCTGGAAACACCATATATTTT.

The chain has TRBV6-1 and TRBJ2-5; no firm D call. The CDR3 covers 13 residues. CDR1 and CDR2 (germline): MNHNS, SASEGT. V was trimmed by 3 bases and J by 2 bases, leaving 7 bases between them. CDR3 in DNA: TGTGCCAGCAGTGAGCGCGAACAAGAGACCCAGTACTTC. Translated, it gives CASSEREQETQYF.

At least ten counts were recorded for this clonotype. This chain connects TRBV29-1 to TRBJ1-6; 7 nucleotides line up with TRBD1. Germline V gene lookup returns CDR1 SQVTM and CDR2 ANQGSEA. The junction had 10 bases not matched to a gene; V was cut back by 5 bases and J by 9 bases. The CDR3 extends over 14 amino acids. CDR3 sequence (DNA): TGCAGCGTTCAGCTGGAGACAGGGTCTTCACCCCTCCACTTT. Its protein is CSVQLETGSSPLHF.

The chain has TRBV5-1 and TRBJ2-4; 9 nucleotides align to TRBD2. The CDR3 loop spans 18 amino acids. The germline V gene encodes CDR1 SGHRS and CDR2 YFSETQ. J gave up 7 bases and V 4 bases, and 18 bases lay outside the gene matches. CDR3 sequence: CASSPEGQRGVPMNIQYF. CDR3 nucleotide sequence: TGCGCCAGCAGCCCGGAGGGTCAGCGGGGGGTCCCGATGAACATTCAGTACTTC.

The chain combines TRBV12-3 or TRBV12-4 with TRBJ1-4, with a tentative D call TRBD1 (6 bases). The CDR3 loop spans 15 amino acids. The germline V and J ends were trimmed by 6 bases and 2 bases, with 13 bases remaining between them. CDR3 sequence reads: CASRATGRTNEKLFF. CDR3 in DNA: TGTGCCAGCAGGGCTACAGGGAGGACTAATGAAAAACTGTTTTTT.

On this clonotype: At one end the junction does not follow the germline gene, possibly because of a read error. This rearrangement joins TRBV12-3 or TRBV12-4 to TRBJ1-2, with D possibly matching TRBD1 (5 bases). The CDR3 extends over 12 amino acids. The CDR3 DNA reads as TGTGCCAGCAGTATACCGGGACGCTCCCCCCGATTC. Its protein is CASSIPGRSPRF.

The chain is built from TRBV10-3 and TRBJ2-3; 9 nucleotides align to TRBD2. Trimming cost V 6 bases and J 11 bases; bases outside gene matches: 12. The CDR3 is made up of 14 amino acids. Germline V gives CDR1 ENHRY, CDR2 SYGVKD. CDR3 residues: CAISAAGGPGRQYF. The CDR3 DNA follows: TGTGCCATCAGCGCCGCGGGGGGGCCCGGTAGGCAGTATTTT.

The chain recombines TRBV20-1 with TRBJ2-5, with a weak D call TRBD1 (5 bases). CDR3 length equals 14 residues. The germline V gene has CDR1 DFQATT and CDR2 SNEGSKA (reference sequence). V dropped 1 base and J dropped 5 bases, with 14 bases sitting between them. The CDR3 nucleotides are TGCAGTGCTAGAGGCACGACAGTAAGGGAGACCCAGTACTTC. Translated, it gives CSARGTTVRETQYF.

The chain joins TRBV25-1 to TRBJ2-3; no reliable D call. The V gene lost 3 bases and the J gene lost 0 bases, with 7 bases spanning the gap. The CDR3 sequence is 14 residues long. Germline V gives CDR1 MGHDK, CDR2 SYGVNS. The CDR3 DNA sequence: TGTGCCAGCAGTGATGGAGCTAGCACAGATACGCAGTATTTT. It encodes CASSDGASTDTQYF. Drawing the rest from reference TRBV25-1 and TRBJ2-3, the complete variable domain is EADIYQTPRYLVIGTGKKITLECSQTMGHDKMYWYQQDPGMELHLIHYSYGVNSTEKGDLSSESTVSRIRTEHFPLTLESARPSHTSQYLCASSDGASTDTQYFGPGTRLTVL.

V gene TRBV7-9 combines with J gene TRBJ2-2; D is undetermined. The CDR3 is made up of 15 amino acids. Germline V CDR1 and CDR2: SEHNR, FQNEAQ (reference sequence). Trimming took off 3 bases at V and 5 bases at J, with 13 bases between the two ends. In DNA, the CDR3 is TGTGCCAGCAGCTTTAAGGGTGGTGGTACCGGGGAGCTGTTTTTT. Its translation is CASSFKGGGTGELFF.

The V gene is TRBV7-2, the J gene TRBJ2-2, with D possibly TRBD2 on 6 matching bases. This CDR3 has 14 residues. V lost 2 bases to trimming and J lost 6 bases, with 10 bases between them. Germline loops: CDR1 SGHTA, CDR2 FQGNSA. CDR3 sequence reads: CASSLLRDSGELFF. In DNA, the CDR3 is TGTGCCAGCAGCTTACTTCGGGACTCCGGGGAGCTGTTTTTT. The variable domain in full, completed from reference TRBV7-2 and TRBJ2-2, reads GAGVSQSPSNKVTEKGKDVELRCDPISGHTALYWYRQSLGQGLEFLIYFQGNSAPDKSGLPSDRFSAERTGGSVSTLTIQRTQQEDSAVYLCASSLLRDSGELFFGEGSRLTVL.

This clonotype was seen a few times. The chain recombines TRBV4-2 with TRBJ1-3, with D perhaps matching TRBD1 (6 bases). Trimming left V 5 bases short and J 4 bases short, with 12 bases between. The CDR3 contains 14 residues. Germline-derived CDR1 and CDR2 are LGHNA and YNFKEQ. The DNA of the CDR3 is TGTGCCAGCAGCAGGGGGTCTATAGGAAACACCATATATTTT. As protein: CASSRGSIGNTIYF.

This chain links TRBV29-1 with TRBJ1-3; no reliable D call. Trimming left V 3 bases short and J 0 bases short, with 12 bases between. Germline lookup yields CDR1 SQVTM and CDR2 ANQGSEA. This CDR3 has 15 residues. The DNA of the CDR3 is TGCAGCGTTGAGTTGCCAGCCACCTCTGGAAACACCATATATTTT. Translation: CSVELPATSGNTIYF. Variable domain in full (rest from reference TRBV29-1 and TRBJ1-3): SAVISQKPSRDICQRGTSLTIQCQVDSQVTMMFWYRQQPGQSLTLIATANQGSEATYESGFVIDKFPISRPNLTFSTLTVSNMSPEDSSIYLCSVELPATSGNTIYFGEGSWLTVV.

This chain uses TRBV9 with TRBJ2-5; D gene ambiguous. The CDR3 extends over 13 amino acids. In germline, CDR1 is SGDLS, CDR2 YYNGEE. Trimming stripped 0 bases from V and 5 bases from J, with 8 bases between. This CDR3 reads CASSVGALETQYF. CDR3 DNA sequence: TGTGCCAGCAGCGTAGGCGCTCTCGAGACCCAGTACTTC.

V and J are TRBV5-6 and TRBJ1-3; D not resolved. Trimming took off 5 bases at V and 0 bases at J, with 15 bases between the two ends. The CDR3 covers 16 residues. Germline V gene data show CDR1 as SGHDT and CDR2 as YYEEEE. The CDR3 bases are TGTGCCAGCAGACCGGATTCTTCACGCTCTGGAAACACCATATATTTT. This encodes CASRPDSSRSGNTIYF.